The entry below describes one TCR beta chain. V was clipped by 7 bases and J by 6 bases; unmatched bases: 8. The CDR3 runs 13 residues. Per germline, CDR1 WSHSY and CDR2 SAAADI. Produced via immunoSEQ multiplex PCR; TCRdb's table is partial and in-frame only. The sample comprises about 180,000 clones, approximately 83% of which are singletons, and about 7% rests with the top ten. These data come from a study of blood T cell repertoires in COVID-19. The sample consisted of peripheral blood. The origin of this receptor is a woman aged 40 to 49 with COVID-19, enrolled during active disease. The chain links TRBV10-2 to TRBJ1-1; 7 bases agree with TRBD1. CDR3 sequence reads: CASILDRAAEAFF. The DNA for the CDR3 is TGCGCCAGCATCCTAGACAGGGCGGCTGAAGCTTTCTTT.